One and the same sample provided the 9 T cell receptor beta chains below, sequenced in a study of shared clonotypes between healthy human individuals. Some clones are missing from TCRdb's copy, which holds only in-frame ones; the method was immunoSEQ multiplex PCR. This table has roughly 2,000,000 clones, roughly 94% appearing once. CD45RO-negative cells were positively selected for CCR7, leaving out terminally differentiated effector memory CD45RA+ cells. Sequenced: naive CD8+ T cells sorted from blood. These receptors all come from a man in his late teens or twenties in good health.

The chain recombines TRBV11-2 with TRBJ2-3, with TRBD1 as a possible D gene (5 bases). The V gene's germline CDR1 is SGHAT and CDR2 FQNNGV. Trimming cost V 5 bases and J 6 bases, with 21 bases left between them. CDR3 size: 16 residues. The CDR3, as DNA: TGTGCCAGCAGCGACCGCTCAGGGTTGAGTAGGGATACGCAGTATTTT. It specifies CASSDRSGLSRDTQYF. The entire variable domain, with the rest obtained from reference TRBV11-2 and TRBJ2-3, is as follows: EAGVAQSPRYKIIEKRQSVAFWCNPISGHATLYWYQQILGQGPKLLIQFQNNGVVDDSQLPKDRFSAERLKGVDSTLKIQPAKLEDSAVYLCASSDRSGLSRDTQYFGPGTRLTVL.

This clone was observed a single time. This chain connects TRBV5-1 to TRBJ2-7; unclear D gene. Trimming shortened V by 2 bases and J by 0 bases, and 18 bases separated the two germline ends. This CDR3 has 17 residues. CDR1 SGHRS and CDR2 YFSETQ come from the germline V gene. DNA of the CDR3: TGCGCCAGCAGCTTTGGAGTTACCGACCTCAGCTCCTACGAGCAGTACTTC. Its protein product is CASSFGVTDLSSYEQYF.

This clone appeared once. Written as DNA, the CDR3 is TGTGCCAGCAGCTTAGGTGCGACAGACACTGAAGCTTTCTTT. It specifies CASSLGATDTEAFF. This rearrangement joins TRBV7-8 to TRBJ1-1; D is possibly TRBD1 (5 bases). The CDR3 loop spans 14 amino acids. Germline V gives CDR1 SGHVS, CDR2 FQNEAQ. V lost 1 base to trimming and J lost 3 bases, with 9 bases between them.

The chain is built from TRBV27 and TRBJ2-1; tentative D call: TRBD2 (6 bases). Per the germline V gene, CDR1 is MNHEY and CDR2 is SMNVEV (reference sequence). The length of the CDR3 is 15 residues. Trimming shortened V by 2 bases and J by 5 bases, and 13 bases separated the two germline ends. CDR3 protein: CASSLILAKDNEQFF. CDR3 DNA sequence: TGTGCCAGCAGTTTAATACTAGCTAAGGACAATGAGCAGTTCTTC.

Notes on this clone: The same CDR3 is also encoded by other DNA sequences in this sample. This sequence joins TRBV5-1 and TRBJ2-7; D uncertain. V was pared by 0 bases and J by 3 bases, with 7 bases between. The germline V gene encodes CDR1 SGHRS and CDR2 YFSETQ. This CDR3 is built from 13 residues. CDR3 DNA sequence: TGCGCCAGCAGCTTGGGCCTCTACTACGAGCAGTACTTC. Its protein is CASSLGLYYEQYF. The whole variable domain, filled in from reference TRBV5-1 and TRBJ2-7, reads KAGVTQTPRYLIKTRGQQVTLSCSPISGHRSVSWYQQTPGQGLQFLFEYFSETQRNKGNFPGRFSGRQFSNSRSEMNVSTLELGDSALYLCASSLGLYYEQYFGPGTRLTVT.

The V gene is TRBV7-2, the J gene TRBJ1-2; tentatively, D is TRBD1 (5 bases). Germline V lookup: CDR1 SGHTA, CDR2 FQGNSA. This CDR3 is 15 amino acids long. V dropped 5 bases and J dropped 7 bases, with 20 bases sitting between them. CDR3 amino acids: CASSESGPRSAGYTF. CDR3 nucleotide sequence: TGTGCCAGCAGCGAGTCGGGACCCCGGTCTGCTGGCTACACCTTC.

V and J are TRBV15 and TRBJ1-4, with D uncertain. The CDR3 spans 15 residues. Germline CDR1 is LNHNV and CDR2 is YYDKDF (reference sequence). Trimming took off 0 bases at V and 5 bases at J, with 10 bases between the two ends. The DNA of the CDR3 is TGTGCCACCAGCAGAGAGGGGTTCGGAAATGAAAAACTGTTTTTT. It is translated as CATSREGFGNEKLFF. Full variable domain (remainder filled in from reference TRBV15 and TRBJ1-4): DAMVIQNPRYQVTQFGKPVTLSCSQTLNHNVMYWYQQKSSQAPKLLFHYYDKDFNNEADTPDNFQSRRPNTSFCFLDIRSPGLGDTAMYLCATSREGFGNEKLFFGSGTQLSVL.

This chain uses TRBV9 with TRBJ2-1; 7 nucleotides align to TRBD1. This CDR3 is 16 amino acids long. From germline, CDR1 is SGDLS and CDR2 YYNGEE. V trimming: 4 bases; J trimming: 3 bases; junction bases outside the gene matches: 10. DNA of the CDR3: TGTGCCAGCAGCCCCACAGGGGATGGGTTCTACAATGAGCAGTTCTTC. This translates into CASSPTGDGFYNEQFF.

On this clone itself: This sample also contains other DNA sequences that code for the same CDR3. In nucleotides, the CDR3 is TGTGCCAGTAGTATAACCAGCTCCTACGAGCAGTACTTC. It translates to CASSITSSYEQYF. The chain recombines TRBV19 with TRBJ2-7; D is undetermined. V was clipped by 2 bases and J by 0 bases, with 5 bases between them. CDR3 length: 13 residues. Germline assignment: CDR1 LNHDA and CDR2 SQIVND (reference sequence).